These 8 T cell receptor beta chains were sequenced from one sample in a study of sequential checkpoint blockade in melanoma. The treatment: randomized to nivolumab then ipilimumab (arm A) or the reverse (arm B). The table came from immunoSEQ multiplex PCR; TCRdb's copy has only in-frame clones and leaves some out. The sample yields about 15,000 clones, over 75% seen once. The input for sequencing was CD8+ T cells sorted from blood (inferred from file names), taken from a patient given nivolumab and ipilimumab in sequence. Receptor source: a human donor with melanoma.

The rearrangement uses TRBV7-2 and TRBJ1-2; a weak D match, TRBD1 (6 bases). Trimming took off 3 bases at V and 6 bases at J, with 14 bases between the two ends. The CDR3 extends over 14 amino acids. Germline CDR1 is SGHTA and CDR2 is FQGNSA. CDR3 region: CASSFMAGDNGYTF. In nucleotides, the CDR3 is TGTGCCAGCAGCTTTATGGCAGGGGATAATGGCTACACCTTC.

The genes are TRBV19 and TRBJ1-1; no clear D. Looked up from germline, CDR1 is LNHDA and CDR2 is SQIVND (reference sequence). This CDR3 has 13 residues. The ends were cut back, 2 bases at V and 4 bases at J, with 8 bases in the middle. The DNA of the CDR3 is TGTGCCAGTAGTATATACGGCGGCACTGAAGCTTTCTTT. It codes for CASSIYGGTEAFF.

This chain joins TRBV27 and TRBJ2-2; 7 bases map to TRBD1. There are 14 residues in the CDR3. The V gene end was trimmed by 10 bases and the J gene end by 3 bases; junction bases not matched to a gene: 8. Germline CDR1 MNHEY, CDR2 SMNVEV (reference sequence). CDR3 residues: CAIKQGMDTGELFF. For the CDR3, the DNA is TGTGCCATCAAACAGGGGATGGACACCGGGGAGCTGTTTTTT.

This clone occurred a few times. This CDR3 is also generated by other DNA sequences in the sample. This chain joins TRBV6-1 and TRBJ1-6; D unclear. The CDR3 is 13 residues long. Germline V gene sequence: CDR1 MNHNS, CDR2 SASEGT. Deletions cut 3 bases from V and 13 bases from J, with 13 bases between. CDR3 in amino acids: CASSDTDPSPLHF. The CDR3 coding sequence is TGTGCCAGCAGTGACACAGATCCCTCCCCCCTCCACTTT.

This chain links TRBV5-5 with TRBJ2-7, with TRBD2 as a possible D gene (6 bases). Germline V lookup: CDR1 SGHKS, CDR2 YYEKEE (reference sequence). Trimming removed 4 bases at V and 3 bases at J, with 11 bases between. The CDR3 contains 13 residues. DNA for the CDR3: TGTGCCAGCAGCCCGGGGGACGACTACGAGCAGTACTTC. It encodes CASSPGDDYEQYF.

The gene calls are TRBV4-1 and TRBJ1-1, with D unresolved. Trimming pared 5 bases from V and 0 bases from J, leaving 4 bases between. The CDR3 totals 12 residues. Looked up from germline, CDR1 is MGHRA and CDR2 is YSYEKL. The CDR3 region has the DNA TGCGCCAGCAGCGCAGTGAACACTGAAGCTTTCTTT. This translates into CASSAVNTEAFF.

The V call is TRBV6-4, the J call TRBJ2-3; D gene uncertain. Trimming cost V 0 bases and J 2 bases, with 3 bases left between them. Germline CDR1 is MRHNA and CDR2 is SNTAGT. The CDR3 length is 13 residues. This CDR3 is CASSDSATDTQYF. CDR3 bases: TGTGCCAGCAGTGACTCAGCCACAGATACGCAGTATTTT.

The chain couples TRBV29-1 to TRBJ2-7, with D tentatively TRBD1 (6 bases). Trimming removed 6 bases from V and 1 base from J, with 13 bases in between. This CDR3 is 13 amino acids long. Germline V CDR1 and CDR2: SQVTM, ANQGSEA. The CDR3 protein is CSVLDSNSYEQYF. In DNA form, the CDR3 reads TGCAGCGTCCTGGACAGCAATTCCTACGAGCAGTACTTC.